This TCR beta chain derives from a study of T cell changes during pregnancy in multiple sclerosis (dated 2019 in TCRdb). For context, the study as a whole: The study looked at changes in the T cell repertoire across pregnancy in women with multiple sclerosis.

The library came from the immunoSEQ multiplex PCR assay. In its TCRdb copy, this immuneACCESS table keeps in-frame sequences only and misses some clones. Where compared with another copy, unresolved V genes explain less than half of these, and the others have no known cause. Here the sample has roughly 40,000 clones; more than 90% occur a single time. Jointly, the top ten make up just under 0.5% of the sample. CDR1 and CDR2 are read off the germline V gene as SGHTA and FQGTGA. V is pared back by 6 bases and J by 0 bases, with 6 bases lying between the germline termini. Including cysteine and phenylalanine, the CDR3 has 13 amino acids. The retained sequence is limited to the CDR3, 39 bases, with the frame set at the first base. As to this clone: No antigen is known for it. Base quality data are lacking; no much larger clone is found one base away. This same CDR3 is encoded by further DNA sequences in the sample.

This receptor was taken from a female donor in good health, enrolled as a control in a pregnancy study. The V gene is TRBV7-3 and the J gene is TRBJ2-1; the D segment cannot be called with confidence. The source material was CD4+ T cells from peripheral blood mononuclear cells, sampled in the second trimester of pregnancy. The CDR3 in this case is CASSPSSYNEQFF. The DNA sequence follows: TGTGCCAGCAGTCCTAGCTCCTACAATGAGCAGTTCTTC.